The sequence of this T cell receptor (beta chain) was determined in a study of cytomegalovirus exposure and HLA in healthy donors. Study at large: Sequencing of 150 million to 200 million T cells in an earlier analysis found about 120 million unique TCR beta sequences. HLA-typed donors were the source of around 87 million unique TCRs, which an early data release held. Findings and caveats of the study: According to a later analysis, donors in an Asian-associated ancestry cluster reportedly had fewer N-insertions than the roughly 720-donor mean.

For this clone: Its antigen is as yet unknown.

Amplification used 60 Vbeta primers and 13 Jbeta primers. Produced via immunoSEQ multiplex PCR; TCRdb's table is partial and in-frame only. The repertoire holds some 160,000 clones, with approximately 75% as singletons. The CDR3 is made up of 13 amino acids. Germline V gives CDR1 LNHDA, CDR2 SQIVND (reference sequence). Trimming stripped 10 bases from V and 4 bases from J, with 16 bases between. Source material: PBMCs. The genes are TRBV19 and TRBJ2-5; TRBD1 is a possible D gene (6 bases). The receptor was isolated from a man aged 50 or older in good health and CMV-seropositive. CDR3 protein: CAISPTGGETQYF. The DNA for the CDR3 is TGTGCCATCTCTCCGACAGGCGGAGAGACCCAGTACTTC.